The source of this TCR beta chain is a study of blood T cell repertoires in COVID-19. Study-level background: The study drew acute and convalescent COVID-19 samples from the United States, Italy and Spain. T cells, B-cell-depleted T cells, or PBMCs provided the cDNA or gDNA that served as material.

Source study methods: Cell counts per sample came from amplifying reference gene primers. Profiled with immunoSEQ multiplex PCR; TCRdb holds only in-frame clones, not every one. V, J and clone size are taken as reported in that table, and D and trimming were inferred from the DNA itself. The sample holds roughly 220,000 clones, roughly 84% seen once. The sample comprised peripheral blood. The TCR sequence derives from a young woman who had recovered from COVID-19.

The CDR3 coding sequence is TGTGCCAGCAGCGTAGACCCAGGGGGAGAGACCCAGTACTTC. This translates into CASSVDPGGETQYF. J is TRBJ2-5 and V is TRBV9; 7 nucleotides align to TRBD1. Germline loops: CDR1 SGDLS, CDR2 YYNGEE. Trimming cost V 0 bases and J 4 bases; bases outside gene matches: 3. The CDR3 loop spans 14 amino acids.